The 22 T cell receptor beta chains reported below all come from one sample, sequenced in a study of vaccination and CD4 T cells after COVID-19. These receptors' targets are unknown. The Oncomine TCR Beta short-read assay sequenced DNA from cultured CD4+ T cells. TCRdb recomputed calls from the PCR reads with MiXCR, one row per CDR3 protein. The data contain about 14,000 distinct CDR3 sequences, approximately 52% of them singletons. Regarding treatment: roughly nine-day PBMC culture with coronavirus spike peptide pools or control peptides (ViraFEST assay). The sequenced sample consisted of CD4+ T cells from blood, cultured in vitro. All receptors come from a human donor who had recovered from COVID-19.

V is TRBV5-1 and J is TRBJ2-5, with TRBD1 matching over 7 bases. With 8 bases clipped from V and 0 bases from J, the junction kept 4 bases outside the gene matches. CDR1 is SGHRS and CDR2 is YFSETQ in the germline V gene. The CDR3 has 13 residues. The CDR3 is CASQTGYQETQYF. The CDR3 DNA sequence: TGCGCCAGTCAGACAGGGTACCAAGAGACCCAGTACTTC.

This clonotype has only a few counts. The V gene is TRBV20-1, the J gene TRBJ2-6; no clear D. CDR1 is DFQATT and CDR2 is SNEGSKA in the germline V gene (reference sequence). The CDR3 spans 16 residues. The V and J ends lost 0 bases and 0 bases respectively, with 9 bases between them. CDR3 in amino acids: CSARDLGGSGANVLTF. The CDR3 coding sequence is TGCAGTGCTAGAGATTTAGGTGGCTCTGGGGCCAACGTCCTGACTTTC.

The sample holds a few counts of this clonotype. This chain connects TRBV6-1 to TRBJ1-3; D is unresolved. Germline-derived CDR1 and CDR2 are MNHNS and SASEGT. Between the trimmed V and J ends, which lost 8 bases and 0 bases, there was a span of 11 bases. The CDR3 length is 14 residues. The CDR3 protein is CASPEQPSGNTIYF. The CDR3 DNA sequence: TGTGCCAGCCCGGAGCAACCCTCTGGAAACACCATATATTTT.

The CDR3 DNA is TGTGCCAGCAGCCCCCGGACAGGAGCGGGCTACGAGCAGTACTTC. Translation gives CASSPRTGAGYEQYF. This rearrangement joins TRBV7-9 to TRBJ2-7, with a tentative D call TRBD1 (7 bases). The germline CDR1 and CDR2 sequences are SEHNR and FQNEAQ (reference sequence). The CDR3 consists of 15 residues. The germline V and J ends were trimmed by 5 bases and 3 bases, with 17 bases remaining between them.

This clonotype was seen more than once but under ten times. CDR3 protein: CASSYLDRDQPQHF. The CDR3 DNA reads TGTGCCAGCAGTTACTTAGACAGGGATCAGCCCCAGCATTTT. V gene TRBV6-5 combines with J gene TRBJ1-5, with 7 bases matching TRBD1. The length of the CDR3 is 14 residues. Germline loops: CDR1 MNHEY, CDR2 SVGAGI. Trimming took 1 base from V and 5 from J; bases not matched to a gene: 2.

This clonotype was seen a few times. This chain joins TRBV27 and TRBJ1-2; TRBD1 agrees at 8 bases. CDR3 size: 17 residues. Germline V CDR1 and CDR2: MNHEY, SMNVEV (reference sequence). V shed 3 bases, J shed 4 bases, and the junction held 13 bases outside the gene matches. CDR3 protein: CASSFRTGSRGIYGYTF. The CDR3 DNA sequence: TGTGCCAGCAGTTTTAGGACAGGGTCGAGGGGAATCTATGGCTACACCTTC.

This clonotype occurred a few times. The CDR3 carries no conserved terminal phenylalanine or tryptophan, so it likely arises from a read error. The chain joins TRBV19 to TRBJ2-7; perhaps TRBD1 as D (6 bases). The germline gives CDR1 LNHDA, CDR2 SQIVND (reference sequence). V lost 6 bases and J lost 1, with 19 bases in between. This CDR3 is 16 amino acids long. The DNA for the CDR3 is TGTGCCAGTAGCGTAACCGGGACACCTGGGTCCTACGAGCAGTACCTC. Amino acid sequence: CASSVTGTPGSYEQYL.

The gene calls are TRBV27 and TRBJ1-1; D gene uncertain. This CDR3 spans 16 amino acids. Germline V gene data show CDR1 as MNHEY and CDR2 as SMNVEV (reference sequence). V lost 2 bases to trimming and J lost 4 bases, with 17 bases between them. CDR3 DNA: TGTGCCAGCAGTTTAATGGCAGGTTGGGAAGGCACTGAAGCTTTCTTT. This gives the protein CASSLMAGWEGTEAFF.

This clonotype has only a few counts. The rearrangement joins TRBV15 to TRBJ1-2, with 8 nucleotides matching TRBD1. Trimming removed 4 bases from V and 3 bases from J; junction bases left unmatched: 1. The CDR3 length is 13 residues. CDR1 is LNHNV, CDR2 YYDKDF, per germline (reference sequence). DNA of the CDR3: TGTGCCACCAGCACACAGGGGGACTATGGCTACACCTTC. It codes for CATSTQGDYGYTF.

The chain combines TRBV5-1 with TRBJ2-1, with 8 bases aligning to TRBD2. The J segment lost 9 bases and the V segment lost 0 bases, leaving 8 bases of the junction unmatched. From germline, CDR1 is SGHRS and CDR2 YFSETQ. This CDR3 has 15 amino acids. CDR3 amino acids: CASSLAGGRGGEQFF. The CDR3 DNA follows: TGCGCCAGCAGCTTGGCGGGGGGGCGAGGTGGTGAGCAGTTCTTC.

This clonotype occurred once. The rearrangement uses TRBV12-3 or TRBV12-4 and TRBJ2-6; 8 positions match TRBD2. CDR3 length equals 21 residues. Trimming at V came to 5 bases and at J to 0 bases, leaving 18 bases not matched to a gene. The CDR3 here is CASSTSGGYSGLTSGANVLTF. As DNA, the CDR3 is TGTGCCAGCAGTACGAGCGGGGGTTACTCCGGCCTTACCTCTGGGGCCAACGTCCTGACTTTC.

The V gene is TRBV6-5, the J gene TRBJ1-2; D not resolved. The CDR3 covers 15 residues. V was trimmed by 0 bases and J by 2 bases, leaving 10 bases between them. The germline CDR1 and CDR2 sequences are MNHEY and SVGAGI. The CDR3 sequence is CASSYSIPRNYGYTF. CDR3 sequence (DNA): TGTGCCAGCAGTTACTCGATTCCCCGGAACTATGGCTACACCTTC.

The chain employs TRBV2 and TRBJ2-5; no clear D gene. Trimming took 7 bases from V and 5 from J, leaving 17 bases between them. The CDR3 covers 14 residues. The germline V gene has CDR1 SNHLY and CDR2 FYNNEI. CDR3 residues: CASKPFGVGETQYF. CDR3 nucleotide sequence: TGTGCCAGCAAGCCCTTTGGTGTCGGCGAGACCCAGTACTTC.

The chain's CDR3 is CASTAWTDTQYF. The CDR3 region has the DNA TGTGCCAGCACCGCCTGGACAGATACGCAGTATTTT. V gene TRBV28 combines with J gene TRBJ2-3, with D uncertain. CDR1 and CDR2 from the germline V gene are MDHEN and SYDVKM. The CDR3 has 12 amino acids. Trimming removed 7 bases from V and 3 bases from J, with 8 bases in between.

This rearrangement joins TRBV20-1 to TRBJ2-5, with 8 bases that match TRBD1. Germline trimming cut 8 bases from V and 5 bases from J; bases unmatched to any gene: 10. The CDR3 is 13 amino acids. CDR1 and CDR2 (germline): DFQATT, SNEGSKA (reference sequence). CDR3 sequence: CSTQTGVLETQYF. The CDR3 nucleotides read TGCAGTACCCAGACAGGGGTCTTGGAGACCCAGTACTTC.

The chain combines TRBV20-1 with TRBJ2-2; TRBD2 agrees at 7 bases. The trim removed 0 bases at V and 6 bases at J, leaving 10 bases unmatched. This CDR3 has 16 amino acids. Germline-derived CDR1 and CDR2 are DFQATT and SNEGSKA (reference sequence). The CDR3 DNA follows: TGCAGTGCTAGAGATTTCACAGAACGGGAGGCCGGGGAGCTGTTTTTT. This translates into CSARDFTEREAGELFF.

The rearrangement links TRBV7-9 to TRBJ2-7, with D perhaps given as TRBD1 or TRBD2 (5 bases each). This CDR3 has 15 amino acids. The V gene lost 3 bases and the J gene lost 4 bases, with 16 bases spanning the gap. CDR1 and CDR2 from the germline V gene are SEHNR and FQNEAQ (reference sequence). The CDR3, as DNA: TGTGCCAGCAGCTTTAACCCAGGGCGGGCTTACGAGCAGTACTTC. It codes for CASSFNPGRAYEQYF.

The rearrangement joins TRBV5-5 to TRBJ2-7; 11 bases line up with TRBD1. CDR3 size: 14 residues. CDR1 and CDR2 from the germline V gene are SGHKS and YYEKEE (reference sequence). Trimming cost V 4 bases and J 3 bases; bases outside gene matches: 3. The CDR3, as DNA: TGTGCCAGCAGCCGGGGACAGGGGGTCTACGAGCAGTACTTC. Amino acid sequence: CASSRGQGVYEQYF.

The V gene is TRBV20-1, the J gene TRBJ2-2; 12 bases fit TRBD2. This CDR3 contains 18 residues. Germline lookup yields CDR1 DFQATT and CDR2 SNEGSKA (reference sequence). J lost 0 bases, V lost 1 base, and 6 bases had no gene match. For the CDR3, the DNA is TGCAGTGCTAGAGTCCGACTAGCGGGGGCCTCGAACACCGGGGAGCTGTTTTTT. It translates to CSARVRLAGASNTGELFF.

This clonotype was picked up a small number of times. The rearrangement joins TRBV5-5 to TRBJ1-5; D possibly corresponds to TRBD1 (6 bases). Germline CDR1 is SGHKS and CDR2 is YYEKEE (reference sequence). The CDR3 extends over 15 amino acids. The V gene lost 4 bases and the J gene lost 1 base, with 12 bases spanning the gap. CDR3: CASSAGTSSNQPQHF. DNA of the CDR3: TGTGCCAGCAGCGCCGGGACAAGCAGCAATCAGCCCCAGCATTTT.

V and J are TRBV6-5 and TRBJ1-4; D gene unclear. The germline V gene encodes CDR1 MNHEY and CDR2 SVGAGI. Trimming shortened V by 3 bases and J by 10 bases, and 15 bases separated the two germline ends. The length of the CDR3 is 14 residues. The CDR3 DNA reads TGTGCCAGCAGTTATGCCGGTGGAACCGGAAAACTGTTTTTT. Its translation is CASSYAGGTGKLFF.

The chain uses TRBV11-3 and TRBJ2-2; tentatively, D is TRBD1 or TRBD2 (5 bases each). Trimming removed 6 bases from V and 7 bases from J, with 9 bases in between. The V gene's germline CDR1 is SGHNT and CDR2 YENEEA. This CDR3 spans 12 amino acids. This CDR3 reads CASSTGGGELFF. CDR3 DNA sequence: TGTGCCAGCAGTACTGGGGGCGGGGAGCTGTTTTTT.